Listed below are T cell receptor beta chains from one sample, sequenced in a study of T cell changes during pregnancy in multiple sclerosis. The table came from immunoSEQ multiplex PCR; TCRdb's copy has only in-frame clones and leaves some out. Altogether 29,000 or so clones are present, 89% being singletons, with the ten largest covering 6% to 8%. The sample in question was CD8+ T cells from peripheral blood mononuclear cells, obtained in the second trimester of pregnancy. Every receptor here comes from a female donor with multiple sclerosis, enrolled in a pregnancy study. Each CDR3 is given with its conserved first and last residue. The order of the fields is V gene, D gene, J gene, clone size, CDR3 protein, CDR3 DNA. D genes are given only for firm matches. Size is omitted from some rows. Given values are once, few, many or a class for expanded clones.

V gene: TRBV5-6
D gene: TRBD1
J gene: TRBJ2-7
clone size: .
CDR3 protein: CASSFGTGGSGEQYF
CDR3 DNA: TGTGCCAGCAGCTTCGGCACAGGGGGCTCAGGTGAGCAGTACTTC

V gene: TRBV4-3
D gene: .
J gene: TRBJ1-3
clone size: .
CDR3 protein: CASSQDDSSGNTIYF
CDR3 DNA: TGCGCCAGCAGCCAAGATGACAGCTCTGGAAACACCATATATTTT

V gene: TRBV28
D gene: TRBD1
J gene: TRBJ1-5
clone size: .
CDR3 protein: CASSSDRVGQPQHF
CDR3 DNA: TGTGCCAGCAGCTCCGACAGGGTCGGTCAGCCCCAGCATTTT

V gene: TRBV2
D gene: .
J gene: TRBJ2-7
clone size: .
CDR3 protein: CASSEGAAYEQYF
CDR3 DNA: TGTGCCAGCAGTGAAGGGGCTGCCTACGAGCAGTACTTC

V gene: TRBV7-3
D gene: TRBD2
J gene: TRBJ2-7
clone size: .
CDR3 protein: CASSLLAGVSYEQYF
CDR3 DNA: TGTGCCAGCAGCTTACTAGCGGGAGTTAGCTACGAGCAGTACTTC

V gene: TRBV11-1
D gene: .
J gene: TRBJ2-3
clone size: .
CDR3 protein: CASSLLQGTDTQYF
CDR3 DNA: TGTGCCAGCAGCTTATTACAGGGAACAGATACGCAGTATTTT

V gene: TRBV28
D gene: TRBD1
J gene: TRBJ2-2
clone size: .
CDR3 protein: CASSWIRTGGVTGELFF
CDR3 DNA: TGTGCCAGCAGTTGGATTAGGACAGGGGGCGTCACCGGGGAGCTGTTTTTT

V gene: TRBV23-1
D gene: .
J gene: TRBJ2-1
clone size: .
CDR3 protein: CASSQRHVFNNEQFF
CDR3 DNA: TGCGCCAGCAGTCAAAGACACGTCTTTAACAATGAGCAGTTCTTC

V gene: TRBV2
D gene: .
J gene: TRBJ2-3
clone size: .
CDR3 protein: CASSEDYTDTQYF
CDR3 DNA: TGTGCCAGCAGTGAGGACTACACAGATACGCAGTATTTT

V gene: TRBV27
D gene: .
J gene: TRBJ2-5
clone size: .
CDR3 protein: CATRGLQETQYF
CDR3 DNA: TGTGCCACTAGGGGCCTCCAAGAGACCCAGTACTTC

V gene: TRBV19
D gene: TRBD2
J gene: TRBJ2-1
clone size: .
CDR3 protein: CASSIDLETSEFF
CDR3 DNA: TGTGCCAGTAGTATAGACCTGGAGACTAGCGAGTTCTTC

V gene: TRBV27
D gene: .
J gene: TRBJ1-3
clone size: .
CDR3 protein: CASSTSGNSGNTIYF
CDR3 DNA: TGTGCCAGCAGTACCTCCGGGAACTCTGGAAACACCATATATTTT

V gene: TRBV7-9
D gene: TRBD2
J gene: TRBJ2-1
clone size: once
CDR3 protein: CASSSLRGAGVDEQFF
CDR3 DNA: TGTGCCAGCAGCTCTCTCCGTGGAGCGGGGGTGGATGAGCAGTTCTTC

V gene: TRBV5-4
D gene: TRBD1
J gene: TRBJ2-7
clone size: .
CDR3 protein: CASSLGRDRGSYEQYF
CDR3 DNA: TGTGCCAGCAGCTTGGGCCGGGACAGGGGCTCCTACGAGCAGTACTTC

V gene: TRBV9
D gene: .
J gene: TRBJ1-1
clone size: .
CDR3 protein: CASSVVAGGGTEAFF
CDR3 DNA: TGTGCCAGCAGCGTAGTCGCGGGGGGAGGCACTGAAGCTTTCTTT

V gene: TRBV7-3
D gene: TRBD1
J gene: TRBJ2-6
clone size: .
CDR3 protein: CASSSGQGVDRRTGANVLTF
CDR3 DNA: TGTGCCAGCAGCTCCGGACAGGGAGTGGATCGCCGGACTGGGGCCAACGTCCTGACTTTC

V gene: TRBV6-4
D gene: TRBD2
J gene: TRBJ2-1
clone size: few
CDR3 protein: CASSDSSGAGGVSNEQFF
CDR3 DNA: TGTGCCAGCAGTGACTCGAGTGGCGCGGGGGGGGTAAGCAATGAGCAGTTCTTC

V gene: TRBV13
D gene: TRBD1
J gene: TRBJ1-1
clone size: .
CDR3 protein: CASSEKTGDLGTEAFF
CDR3 DNA: TGTGCCAGCAGCGAGAAGACAGGGGATTTAGGCACTGAAGCTTTCTTT

V gene: TRBV19
D gene: .
J gene: TRBJ1-1
clone size: .
CDR3 protein: CASSMRLGQLDTEAFF
CDR3 DNA: TGTGCCAGTAGTATGAGACTTGGACAGTTGGACACTGAAGCTTTCTTT

V gene: TRBV7-2
D gene: TRBD1
J gene: TRBJ2-5
clone size: .
CDR3 protein: CASSSRQGETQYF
CDR3 DNA: TGTGCCAGCAGCTCCAGACAGGGGGAGACCCAGTACTTC

V gene: TRBV27
D gene: .
J gene: TRBJ1-1
clone size: .
CDR3 protein: CASSLSRGGTEAFF
CDR3 DNA: TGTGCCAGCAGTTTATCACGGGGGGGAACTGAAGCTTTCTTT

V gene: TRBV19
D gene: .
J gene: TRBJ2-1
clone size: .
CDR3 protein: CASTERSSYNEQFF
CDR3 DNA: TGTGCCAGCACTGAGAGGAGCTCCTACAATGAGCAGTTCTTC

V gene: TRBV9
D gene: .
J gene: TRBJ2-3
clone size: .
CDR3 protein: CASRSGHSTDTQYF
CDR3 DNA: TGTGCCAGCAGGTCGGGACACAGCACAGATACGCAGTATTTT

V gene: TRBV5-1
D gene: .
J gene: TRBJ1-1
clone size: .
CDR3 protein: CASSSAMNTEAFF
CDR3 DNA: TGCGCCAGCAGCTCTGCTATGAACACTGAAGCTTTCTTT

V gene: TRBV5-1
D gene: TRBD1
J gene: TRBJ2-1
clone size: .
CDR3 protein: CASRLEDRGQYNEQFF
CDR3 DNA: TGCGCCAGCAGATTGGAGGACAGGGGGCAATACAATGAGCAGTTCTTC

V gene: TRBV5-1
D gene: TRBD1
J gene: TRBJ2-1
clone size: .
CDR3 protein: CASSFLGQGTDEQFF
CDR3 DNA: TGCGCCAGCAGCTTCTTAGGACAGGGGACCGATGAGCAGTTCTTC

V gene: TRBV25-1
D gene: .
J gene: TRBJ2-1
clone size: .
CDR3 protein: CAAVSGNEQFF
CDR3 DNA: TGTGCCGCCGTTAGTGGTAATGAGCAGTTCTTC

V gene: TRBV11-2
D gene: .
J gene: TRBJ2-7
clone size: .
CDR3 protein: CASSLGQAVHEQYF
CDR3 DNA: TGTGCCAGCAGCTTAGGGCAGGCCGTCCACGAGCAGTACTTC

V gene: TRBV28
D gene: TRBD2
J gene: TRBJ2-7
clone size: .
CDR3 protein: CASSLAGGTYEQYF
CDR3 DNA: TGTGCCAGCAGTTTAGCGGGAGGCACCTACGAGCAGTACTTC

V gene: TRBV28
D gene: TRBD1
J gene: TRBJ1-1
clone size: .
CDR3 protein: CASSLMGQGMTEAFF
CDR3 DNA: TGTGCCAGCAGCCTAATGGGACAGGGTATGACTGAAGCTTTCTTT

V gene: TRBV7-3
D gene: .
J gene: TRBJ2-7
clone size: once
CDR3 protein: CASSLGGGRNYEQYF
CDR3 DNA: TGTGCCAGCAGCTTAGGGGGGGGCAGGAACTACGAGCAGTACTTC

V gene: TRBV5-1
D gene: TRBD2
J gene: TRBJ2-1
clone size: .
CDR3 protein: CASSGTSGTYNEQFF
CDR3 DNA: TGCGCCAGCAGCGGGACTAGCGGGACCTACAATGAGCAGTTCTTC

V gene: TRBV5-5
D gene: TRBD2
J gene: TRBJ2-1
clone size: .
CDR3 protein: CASSLSGGSYNEQFF
CDR3 DNA: TGTGCCAGCAGCTTGAGCGGGGGCTCCTACAATGAGCAGTTCTTC

V gene: TRBV4-3
D gene: .
J gene: TRBJ2-1
clone size: once
CDR3 protein: CASSQETGTYNEQFF
CDR3 DNA: TGCGCCAGCAGCCAAGAAACAGGAACCTACAATGAGCAGTTCTTC

V gene: TRBV10-3
D gene: .
J gene: TRBJ2-1
clone size: .
CDR3 protein: CAISGLDEQFF
CDR3 DNA: TGTGCCATCAGTGGACTTGATGAGCAGTTCTTC

V gene: TRBV28
D gene: TRBD1
J gene: TRBJ2-7
clone size: .
CDR3 protein: CASRIVQGAPEEQYF
CDR3 DNA: TGTGCCAGCAGAATCGTACAGGGGGCGCCCGAAGAGCAGTACTTC

V gene: TRBV11-3
D gene: TRBD1
J gene: TRBJ2-2
clone size: .
CDR3 protein: CASSLEVRGTGENTGELFF
CDR3 DNA: TGTGCCAGCAGCTTAGAAGTCAGAGGGACAGGGGAGAACACCGGGGAGCTGTTTTTT